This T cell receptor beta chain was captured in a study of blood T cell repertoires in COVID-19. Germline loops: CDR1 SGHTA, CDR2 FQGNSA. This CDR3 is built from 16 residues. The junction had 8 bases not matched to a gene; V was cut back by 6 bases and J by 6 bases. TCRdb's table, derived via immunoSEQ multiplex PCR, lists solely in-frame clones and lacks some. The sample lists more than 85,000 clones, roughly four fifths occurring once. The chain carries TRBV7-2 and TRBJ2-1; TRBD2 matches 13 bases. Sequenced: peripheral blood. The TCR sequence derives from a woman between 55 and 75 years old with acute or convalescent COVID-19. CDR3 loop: CASRWRGLAGTNEQFF. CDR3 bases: TGTGCCAGCAGGTGGAGGGGACTAGCGGGGACCAATGAGCAGTTCTTC.